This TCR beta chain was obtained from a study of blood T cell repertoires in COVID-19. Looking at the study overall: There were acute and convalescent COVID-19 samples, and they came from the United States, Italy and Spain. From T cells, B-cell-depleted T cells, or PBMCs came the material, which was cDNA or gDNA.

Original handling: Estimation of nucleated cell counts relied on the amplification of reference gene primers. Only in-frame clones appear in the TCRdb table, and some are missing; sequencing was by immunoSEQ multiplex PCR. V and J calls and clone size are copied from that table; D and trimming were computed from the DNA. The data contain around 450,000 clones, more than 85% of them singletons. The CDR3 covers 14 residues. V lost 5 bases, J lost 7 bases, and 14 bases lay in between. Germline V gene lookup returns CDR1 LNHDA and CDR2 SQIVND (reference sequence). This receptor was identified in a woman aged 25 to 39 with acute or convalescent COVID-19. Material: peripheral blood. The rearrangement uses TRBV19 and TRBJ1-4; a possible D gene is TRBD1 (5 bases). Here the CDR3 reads CASSSQGRGEKLFF. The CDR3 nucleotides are TGTGCCAGTAGTTCCCAGGGTCGAGGTGAAAAACTGTTTTTT.